This T cell receptor (beta chain) originates from a study of regulatory T cells in long-lasting Graves disease. Study-level background: Over 5 years on antithyroid drugs plus positive TSH receptor antibodies marked Graves' disease as persistent.

Arm-PCR of CDR3 regions with iRepertoire HTBI primers generated TCR beta libraries. Original analysis: Sequenced samples collectively carried some 60 TRBV and some 15 TRBJ segments. A single record per CDR3 protein comes from TCRdb applying MiXCR to the multiplex PCR reads. TCRdb, rather than the study authors, made the V and J calls. In the table there are about 400,000 distinct CDR3 sequences, more than 20% of which are singletons. CDR1 and CDR2 from the germline V gene are SGHTA and FQGNSA. This CDR3 has 15 amino acids. The V gene lost 7 bases and the J gene lost 3 bases, with 18 bases spanning the gap. Time point here: persistent/refractory GD, antithyroid drugs over 5 years with positive TRAb. PBMC-extracted RNA yielded the TCR library. The table lists this clonotype with many counts. The antigen is unknown. Regarding the study as a whole: Among the persistent patients, fewer than 3,500 public clonotypes were shared, more than the approximately 1,000 shared among new patients.

The receptor comes from a female donor with Graves disease. The specimen comprised peripheral blood mononuclear cells (PBMCs), sampled when the disease was refractory, from a patient treated with antithyroid drugs. The J gene is TRBJ1-2, the V gene TRBV7-2, with a tentative D call TRBD1 (5 bases). CDR3: CASTRPGRDYYGYTF. The CDR3 DNA reads as TGTGCCAGCACCCGACCGGGCAGGGACTACTATGGCTACACCTTC.